The 4 T cell receptor beta chains in this list originate from one sample, sequenced in a study of T-cell reconstitution after alpha-beta-depleted transplantation in children. The library targeted TCRbeta and was prepared with unique molecular identifiers. TCRdb reprocessed the PCR reads via MiXCR and lists one record per CDR3 protein. The sample consists of about 500,000 distinct CDR3 sequences, over 9.5% of them appearing once. Sample: PBMCs, mostly from graft donor cells, taken 180 days after TCRalphabeta/CD19-depleted stem cell transplant. Source of these receptors: a female patient between 2 and 15 years old who had a stem cell transplant for aplastic anemia, so the T cells may come from the graft donor.

This clonotype was counted only a few times. The chain combines TRBV7-2 with TRBJ1-3; D is unclear. Germline CDR1 SGHTA, CDR2 FQGNSA. This CDR3 is 16 amino acids long. Deletions cut 1 base from V and 2 bases from J, with 12 bases between. CDR3 protein: CASSLVVAGPGNTIYF. The DNA for the CDR3 is TGTGCCAGCAGCTTAGTCGTGGCAGGCCCTGGAAACACCATATATTTT.

This clonotype was seen only a few times. This chain connects TRBV7-2 to TRBJ2-7, with 15 bases matching TRBD2. Looked up from germline, CDR1 is SGHTA and CDR2 is FQGNSA. The CDR3 runs 19 residues. After removal of 0 bases from V and 4 bases from J, the junction contained 10 bases not matched to a gene. In DNA form, the CDR3 reads TGTGCCAGCAGCTTAGCTTGGACTAGCGGGGGGGCGGAATGGTACGAGCAGTACTTC. It is translated as CASSLAWTSGGAEWYEQYF.

The CDR3 reads CASSEGTRSGNTIYF. CDR3 coding DNA: TGTGCCAGCAGTGAAGGTACCCGTTCTGGAAACACCATATATTTT. The chain links TRBV28 to TRBJ1-3; D not resolved. CDR1 is MDHEN and CDR2 is SYDVKM in the germline V gene. This CDR3 contains 15 residues. Trimming took off 5 bases at V and 1 base at J, with 12 bases between the two ends.

This clonotype has only a few counts. V gene TRBV20-1 combines with J gene TRBJ2-1; 9 nucleotides agree with TRBD2. V trimming: 3 bases; J trimming: 1 base; junction bases outside the gene matches: 16. CDR1 and CDR2 (germline): DFQATT, SNEGSKA (reference sequence). CDR3 length: 19 amino acids. CDR3 protein: CSAREGGSGSLESYNEQFF. The CDR3 DNA is TGCAGTGCTAGGGAAGGCGGTAGCGGGAGTCTAGAATCCTACAATGAGCAGTTCTTC.